The clone carrying this T cell receptor beta chain showed up just a few times. Its antigen is unidentified. This record comes from a study of radiotherapy plus CTLA-4 blockade in lung cancer. Turning to the study itself: Objective responses were seen in around 17% of patients, disease control in about 30%.

The CDR3 covers 14 residues. Germline V gene sequence: CDR1 LGHNA, CDR2 YNFKEQ. The ends were cut back, 1 base at V and 3 bases at J, with 9 bases in the middle. The repertoire was sequenced with immunoSEQ multiplex PCR; TCRdb's copy has only in-frame clones and lacks some. The sample holds 50,000 or so clones, 60% to 80% seen once. Study conclusions and caveats: Among reported predictors of response, early blood T cell clone dynamics with interferon-beta performed best.

The source of this sequence is a human donor with non-small cell lung cancer who had stable disease on radiotherapy plus ipilimumab. The J gene is TRBJ1-2, the V gene TRBV4-2; D uncertain. Sequencing was performed on peripheral blood, taken from a patient treated with radiotherapy plus ipilimumab. CDR3: CASSQGWSDYGYTF. The CDR3 region has the DNA TGTGCCAGCAGCCAAGGTTGGTCAGACTATGGCTACACCTTC.